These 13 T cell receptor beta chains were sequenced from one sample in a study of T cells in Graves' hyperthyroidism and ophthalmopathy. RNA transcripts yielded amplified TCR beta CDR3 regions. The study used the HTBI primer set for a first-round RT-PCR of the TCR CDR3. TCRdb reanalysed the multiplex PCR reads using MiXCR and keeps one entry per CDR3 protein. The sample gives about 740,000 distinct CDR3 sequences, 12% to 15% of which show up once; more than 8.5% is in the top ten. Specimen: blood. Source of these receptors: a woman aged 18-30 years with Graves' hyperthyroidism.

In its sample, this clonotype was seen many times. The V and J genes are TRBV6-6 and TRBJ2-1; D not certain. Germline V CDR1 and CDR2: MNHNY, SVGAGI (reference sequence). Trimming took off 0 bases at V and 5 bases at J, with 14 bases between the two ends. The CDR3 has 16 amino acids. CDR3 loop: CASSYSQPSPNNEQFF. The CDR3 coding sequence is TGTGCCAGCAGTTACTCTCAGCCATCCCCTAACAATGAGCAGTTCTTC.

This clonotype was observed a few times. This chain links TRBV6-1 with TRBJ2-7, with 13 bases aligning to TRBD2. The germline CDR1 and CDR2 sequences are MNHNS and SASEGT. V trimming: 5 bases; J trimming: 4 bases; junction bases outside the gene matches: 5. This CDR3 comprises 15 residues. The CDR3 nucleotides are TGTGCCAGCAGTCGCTCGGGACTAGCGGGGTACGAGCAGTACTTC. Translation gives CASSRSGLAGYEQYF.

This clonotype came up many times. CDR3 coding DNA: TGTGCCAGCAGCTATCAGGGGAATCAGCCCCAGCATTTT. Residues: CASSYQGNQPQHF. The V gene is TRBV7-8, the J gene TRBJ1-5; tentatively, D is TRBD1 (6 bases). V was clipped by 4 bases and J by 4 bases, with 8 bases between them. The CDR3 sequence is 13 residues long. Germline V gene lookup returns CDR1 SGHVS and CDR2 FQNEAQ. Looking up the rest from reference TRBV7-8 and TRBJ1-5 gives the full variable domain: GAGVSQSPRYKVAKRGQDVALRCDPISGHVSLFWYQQALGQGPEFLTYFQNEAQLDKSGLPSDRFFAERPEGSVSTLKIQRTQQEDSAVYLCASSYQGNQPQHFGDGTRLSIL.

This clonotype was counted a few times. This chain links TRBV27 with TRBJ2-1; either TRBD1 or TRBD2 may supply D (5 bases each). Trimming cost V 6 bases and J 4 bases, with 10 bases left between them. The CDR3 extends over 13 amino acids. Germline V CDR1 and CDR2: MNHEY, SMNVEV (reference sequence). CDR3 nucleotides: TGTGCCAGCAGGGGGGTGCAGTACAATGAGCAGTTCTTC. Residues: CASRGVQYNEQFF.

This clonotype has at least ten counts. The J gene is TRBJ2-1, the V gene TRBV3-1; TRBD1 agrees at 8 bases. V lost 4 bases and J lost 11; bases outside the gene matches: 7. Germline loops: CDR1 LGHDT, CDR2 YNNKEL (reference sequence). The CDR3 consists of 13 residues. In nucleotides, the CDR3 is TGTGCCAGCAGCCCAGGACAGGGAGCGAAGCAGTTCTTC. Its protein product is CASSPGQGAKQFF.

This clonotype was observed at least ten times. This CDR3 is CASSSGGMAGGYNEQFF. The CDR3 DNA is TGTGCCAGCAGCTCAGGGGGGATGGCAGGGGGCTACAATGAGCAGTTCTTC. The chain combines TRBV7-3 with TRBJ2-1; D possibly corresponds to TRBD1 (7 bases). V was trimmed by 4 bases and J by 3 bases, leaving 19 bases between them. The CDR3 is 17 residues long. In germline, CDR1 is SGHTA, CDR2 FQGTGA.

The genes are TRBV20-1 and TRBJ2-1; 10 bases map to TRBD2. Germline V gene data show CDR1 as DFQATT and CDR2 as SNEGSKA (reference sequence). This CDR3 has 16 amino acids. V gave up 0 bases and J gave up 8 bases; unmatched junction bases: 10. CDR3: CSARDEWTSGFYEQFF. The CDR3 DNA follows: TGCAGTGCTAGAGATGAGTGGACTAGCGGTTTCTATGAGCAGTTCTTC.

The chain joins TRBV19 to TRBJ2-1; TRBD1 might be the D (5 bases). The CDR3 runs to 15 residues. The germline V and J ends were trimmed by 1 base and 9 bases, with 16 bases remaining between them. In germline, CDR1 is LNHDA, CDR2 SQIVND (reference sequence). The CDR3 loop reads CASSIVLGVRGEQFF. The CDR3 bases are TGTGCCAGTAGTATAGTCTTAGGGGTTAGGGGTGAGCAGTTCTTC.

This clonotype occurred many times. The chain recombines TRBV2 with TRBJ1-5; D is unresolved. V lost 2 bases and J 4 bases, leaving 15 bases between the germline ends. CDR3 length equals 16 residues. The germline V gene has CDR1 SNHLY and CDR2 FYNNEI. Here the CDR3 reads CASSETPGFSNQPQHF. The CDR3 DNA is TGTGCCAGCAGTGAAACCCCGGGTTTTTCGAATCAGCCCCAGCATTTT.

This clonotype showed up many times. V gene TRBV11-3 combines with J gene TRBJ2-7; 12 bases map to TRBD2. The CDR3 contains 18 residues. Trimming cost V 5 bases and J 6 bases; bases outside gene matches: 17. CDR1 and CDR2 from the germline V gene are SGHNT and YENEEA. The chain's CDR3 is CASSGGRRTSGILLEQYF. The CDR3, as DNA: TGTGCCAGCAGCGGGGGACGTCGGACTAGCGGGATTCTGCTCGAGCAGTACTTC.

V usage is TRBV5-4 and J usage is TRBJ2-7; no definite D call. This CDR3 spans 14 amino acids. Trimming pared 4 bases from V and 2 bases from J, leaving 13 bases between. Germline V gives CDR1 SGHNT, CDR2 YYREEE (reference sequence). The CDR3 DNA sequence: TGTGCCAGCAGCGCCAAGGGTGTCCCCTACGAGCAGTACTTC. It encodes CASSAKGVPYEQYF. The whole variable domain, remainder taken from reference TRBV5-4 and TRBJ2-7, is ETGVTQSPTHLIKTRGQQVTLRCSSQSGHNTVSWYQQALGQGPQFIFQYYREEENGRGNFPPRFSGLQFPNYSSELNVNALELDDSALYLCASSAKGVPYEQYFGPGTRLTVT.

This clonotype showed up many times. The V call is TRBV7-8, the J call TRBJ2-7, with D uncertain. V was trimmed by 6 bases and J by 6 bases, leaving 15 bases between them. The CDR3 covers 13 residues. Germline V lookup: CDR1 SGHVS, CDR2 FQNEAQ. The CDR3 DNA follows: TGTGCCAGCAGATCCCACTTACCGGCCGAGCAGTACTTC. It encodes CASRSHLPAEQYF.

The CDR3 nucleotides are TGCAGTGCCCTCGGGGGACAGGGCCCCCTTAGAAGCCAGCCCCAGCATTTT. Translated: CSALGGQGPLRSQPQHF. V gene TRBV20-1 combines with J gene TRBJ1-5; TRBD1 matches at 9 bases. The CDR3 runs 17 residues. Looked up from germline, CDR1 is DFQATT and CDR2 is SNEGSKA (reference sequence). Losses at the gene ends were 6 bases for V and 7 bases for J; bases not matched to a gene: 19.